These 4 T cell receptor beta chains came from one sample sequenced in a study of OX40 agonist ivuxolimab in advanced cancers. Repertoires were generated with immunoSEQ multiplex PCR, while TCRdb's copy carries only in-frame clones and drops some. The table includes 55,000 to 90,000 clones, around nine tenths detected once. The sequenced sample was CD4+ or CD8+ T cells sorted from blood, obtained in a trial of the OX40 agonist ivuxolimab. The receptors originated from an adult with an advanced solid tumor such as melanoma, head and neck, liver or kidney cancer.

In DNA form, the CDR3 reads TGCGCCAGCAGCTTCCCCTCGTTAGGAGGGCAGACTTACAATGAGCAGTTCTTC. Amino acids: CASSFPSLGGQTYNEQFF. The V and J genes are TRBV5-1 and TRBJ2-1; TRBD2 might be the D (6 bases). The V end lost 2 bases, the J end lost 4 bases, and 22 bases lay between the germline ends. CDR3 length: 18 residues. Germline loops: CDR1 SGHRS, CDR2 YFSETQ.

The V call is TRBV6-1, the J call TRBJ1-1; D not resolved. The V and J ends lost 2 bases and 5 bases respectively, with 12 bases between them. Germline CDR1 and CDR2: MNHNS and SASEGT. This CDR3 comprises 14 residues. For the CDR3, the DNA is TGTGCCAGCAGTGAAATGGGGTTGGGGACTGAAGCTTTCTTT. Encoded protein: CASSEMGLGTEAFF.

V and J are TRBV7-2 and TRBJ2-7, with 10 bases aligning to TRBD1. The CDR3 contains 14 residues. With V trimmed by 4 bases and J by 6 bases, 6 bases remained unmatched. Germline V gene data show CDR1 as SGHTA and CDR2 as FQGNSA. In DNA, the CDR3 is TGTGCCAGCAGCTACGGACAGGGGGGAGGCGAGCAGTACTTC. Translation: CASSYGQGGGEQYF.

The V call is TRBV4-1, the J call TRBJ2-1; 8 positions agree with TRBD2. V gave up 1 base and J gave up 7 bases; unmatched junction bases: 21. The CDR3 has 20 residues. The germline V gene has CDR1 MGHRA and CDR2 YSYEKL. The DNA for the CDR3 is TGCGCCAGCAGCCAAGTTGTGTCAGGCCGGGAGGGGAGACAGCCGAATGAGCAGTTCTTC. This encodes CASSQVVSGREGRQPNEQFF.